The 28 T cell receptor beta chains reported below all come from one sample, sequenced in a study of blood T cell repertoires in COVID-19. Generated by immunoSEQ multiplex PCR, the TCRdb table keeps only in-frame clones and is missing some. The sample carries fewer than 90,000 clones, around four fifths recorded once. The source material was peripheral blood. The receptor source for this set is a human donor in a cohort sampled during active COVID-19.

The chain is built from TRBV5-1 and TRBJ2-1, with 7 bases that match TRBD2. Trimming removed 2 bases from V and 4 bases from J; junction bases left unmatched: 6. The CDR3 consists of 15 residues. CDR1 is SGHRS and CDR2 is YFSETQ in the germline V gene. The CDR3 nucleotides read TGCGCCAGCAGCTTACCAACCGGGGGGTACAATGAGCAGTTCTTC. This sequence encodes CASSLPTGGYNEQFF.

The chain has TRBV24-1 and TRBJ1-5, with D tentatively TRBD1 (5 bases). The length of the CDR3 is 14 residues. V dropped 11 bases and J dropped 0 bases, with 13 bases sitting between them. CDR1 and CDR2 from the germline V gene are KGHDR and SFDVKD. The CDR3 DNA follows: TGTGCCAGGAAGACAGTTTATAGCAATCAGCCCCAGCATTTT. It yields the protein CARKTVYSNQPQHF.

The chain joins TRBV29-1 to TRBJ2-7; tentatively, D is TRBD2 (6 bases). The CDR3 has 16 residues. Germline loops: CDR1 SQVTM, CDR2 ANQGSEA. Trimming pared 4 bases from V and 4 bases from J, leaving 23 bases between. CDR3 in amino acids: CSVAVRGSGTGYEQYF. The CDR3 region has the DNA TGCAGCGTTGCGGTTCGGGGGTCGGGGACGGGGTACGAGCAGTACTTC.

The chain is built from TRBV7-9 and TRBJ1-3; TRBD1 might be the D (5 bases). Germline V gene sequence: CDR1 SEHNR, CDR2 FQNEAQ (reference sequence). V lost 5 bases and J lost 3, with 11 bases in between. The CDR3 loop spans 14 amino acids. CDR3 loop: CASSPPGGGNTIYF. The CDR3, as DNA: TGTGCCAGCAGCCCCCCGGGGGGTGGAAACACCATATATTTT.

This sequence joins TRBV19 and TRBJ1-1, with D tentatively TRBD1 (6 bases). V was trimmed by 3 bases and J by 5 bases, leaving 13 bases between them. The CDR3 runs to 14 residues. CDR1 and CDR2 (germline): LNHDA, SQIVND (reference sequence). The CDR3 reads CASSIRGQRTEAFF. CDR3 sequence (DNA): TGTGCCAGTAGTATTCGGGGACAAAGGACTGAAGCTTTCTTT.

This CDR3 is CASSEGGYTEAFF. CDR3 DNA: TGCGCCAGCAGTGAAGGAGGGTATACTGAAGCTTTCTTT. This chain connects TRBV10-2 to TRBJ1-1, with unresolved D. This CDR3 region has 13 residues. V shed 3 bases and J shed 5 bases, with 10 bases lying between them. Per germline, CDR1 WSHSY and CDR2 SAAADI.

This chain joins TRBV1 and TRBJ2-2; TRBD1 reflects the table's D call only, with no check against the DNA. TRBV1 is recorded as a pseudogene. CDR3 size: 16 residues. DNA for the CDR3: TGCACCAGCAGCCAAGACAGGGGCTACCACACCGGGGAGCTGTTTTTT. Its protein is CTSSQDRGYHTGELFF.

This chain joins TRBV11-3 and TRBJ2-3, with D perhaps TRBD1 (5 bases). Germline CDR1 reads SGHNT; CDR2 reads YENEEA. The V gene lost 8 bases and the J gene lost 0 bases, with 9 bases spanning the gap. The CDR3 has 13 residues. The CDR3 sequence is CASAAGSTDTQYF. Written as DNA, the CDR3 is TGTGCCAGCGCGGCAGGGAGCACAGATACGCAGTATTTT. Full variable domain (remainder filled in from reference TRBV11-3 and TRBJ2-3): EAGVVQSPRYKIIEKKQPVAFWCNPISGHNTLYWYLQNLGQGPELLIRYENEEAVDDSQLPKDRFSAERLKGVDSTLKIQPAELGDSAVYLCASAAGSTDTQYFGPGTRLTVL.

The chain employs TRBV5-1 and TRBJ2-3; a weak D match, TRBD2 (6 bases). The V end lost 4 bases, the J end lost 2 bases, and 11 bases lay between the germline ends. Germline CDR1 and CDR2: SGHRS and YFSETQ. The CDR3 sequence is 14 residues long. As DNA, the CDR3 is TGCGCCAGCAGCCCGAGGGACTTCACAGATACGCAGTATTTT. Amino acids: CASSPRDFTDTQYF.

V and J are TRBV28 and TRBJ2-7; 7 bases line up with TRBD2. This CDR3 is 16 amino acids long. J lost 2 bases, V lost 0 bases, and 7 bases had no gene match. Germline CDR1 MDHEN, CDR2 SYDVKM. The CDR3 DNA reads as TGTGCCAGCAGTTTATGGGGCGGGGGTCCCGCCTACGAGCAGTACTTC. It specifies CASSLWGGGPAYEQYF. The full variable domain, in which reference TRBV28 and TRBJ2-7 provide the parts outside the CDR3, is DVKVTQSSRYLVKRTGEKVFLECVQDMDHENMFWYRQDPGLGLRLIYFSYDVKMKEKGDIPEGYSVSREKKERFSLILESASTNQTSMYLCASSLWGGGPAYEQYFGPGTRLTVT.

The gene calls are TRBV5-6 and TRBJ1-4; D possibly corresponds to TRBD1 (5 bases). The CDR3 has 12 amino acids. Germline V gene lookup returns CDR1 SGHDT and CDR2 YYEEEE. The germline V and J ends were trimmed by 7 bases and 5 bases, with 9 bases remaining between them. The CDR3 DNA sequence: TGTGCCAGCCAACAGGTGAATGAAAAACTGTTTTTT. The encoded protein is CASQQVNEKLFF.

J is TRBJ2-3 and V is TRBV29-1; the match to TRBD2 covers 8 bases. The V gene's germline CDR1 is SQVTM and CDR2 ANQGSEA. After removal of 5 bases from V and 0 bases from J, the junction contained 4 bases not matched to a gene. This CDR3 is built from 14 residues. DNA for the CDR3: TGCAGCGTTCCTCTAGCGGGCAGCACAGATACGCAGTATTTT. Its protein product is CSVPLAGSTDTQYF.

This chain uses TRBV27 with TRBJ1-5, with D possibly matching TRBD1 (5 bases). The CDR3 is 14 amino acids. Germline CDR1 MNHEY, CDR2 SMNVEV (reference sequence). The V gene lost 6 bases and the J gene lost 3 bases, with 12 bases spanning the gap. CDR3 sequence: CASSRGTDNQPQHF. CDR3 nucleotides: TGTGCCAGCAGCCGCGGGACGGACAATCAGCCCCAGCATTTT.

This chain links TRBV19 with TRBJ1-4; a possible D gene is TRBD1 (5 bases). The germline CDR1 and CDR2 sequences are LNHDA and SQIVND (reference sequence). V was pared by 5 bases and J by 14 bases, with 18 bases between. The CDR3 extends over 13 amino acids. CDR3 loop: CASSVTGGRSLFF. The CDR3 DNA reads TGTGCCAGTAGTGTTACAGGCGGACGCTCCCTGTTTTTT.

This clone was seen a single time. The rearrangement uses TRBV6-5 and TRBJ1-5; TRBD1 matches at 7 bases. Germline CDR1 MNHEY, CDR2 SVGAGI. V was clipped by 6 bases and J by 2 bases; unmatched bases: 4. The CDR3 is made up of 14 amino acids. This chain's CDR3 is CASRNRGGNQPQHF. The CDR3 DNA reads as TGTGCCAGCAGAAACAGGGGTGGCAATCAGCCCCAGCATTTT.

The chain uses TRBV30 and TRBJ1-2, with 8 bases aligning to TRBD1. The trim removed 3 bases at V and 8 bases at J, leaving 5 bases unmatched. CDR1 and CDR2 from the germline V gene are GTSNPN and SVGIG (reference sequence). CDR3 size: 12 residues. This CDR3 is CAWSGTGWGYTF. CDR3 nucleotide sequence: TGTGCCTGGAGCGGGACAGGATGGGGCTACACCTTC.

V is TRBV5-1 and J is TRBJ2-5; no definite D call. The CDR3 spans 15 residues. Trimming took off 5 bases at V and 1 base at J, with 15 bases between the two ends. Germline lookup yields CDR1 SGHRS and CDR2 YFSETQ. CDR3 residues: CASSPISASQETQYF. The CDR3 DNA is TGCGCCAGCAGTCCGATTTCGGCTAGCCAAGAGACCCAGTACTTC.

This rearrangement joins TRBV7-8 to TRBJ2-3; 13 bases fit TRBD2. Germline CDR1 and CDR2: SGHVS and FQNEAQ. CDR3 length: 19 residues. V shed 2 bases, J shed 1 base, and the junction held 9 bases outside the gene matches. The CDR3 DNA sequence: TGTGCCAGCAGCTTATTTCCACTAGCGGGAGGGCCACGCACAGATACGCAGTATTTT. Its translation: CASSLFPLAGGPRTDTQYF.

V gene TRBV30 combines with J gene TRBJ1-3, with 7 positions matching TRBD1. Germline CDR1 reads GTSNPN; CDR2 reads SVGIG (reference sequence). V gave up 5 bases and J gave up 2 bases; unmatched junction bases: 6. CDR3 length equals 14 residues. CDR3 coding DNA: TGTGCCTGGGCCCCAACAGGGGCTGGAAACACCATATATTTT. Residues: CAWAPTGAGNTIYF.

The chain couples TRBV6-1 to TRBJ1-4; D uncertain. V lost 2 bases to trimming and J lost 8 bases, with 15 bases between them. The CDR3 has 15 amino acids. Looked up from germline, CDR1 is MNHNS and CDR2 is SASEGT. CDR3 nucleotides: TGTGCCAGCAGTGAACGGATGGATTTCGGGGAAAAACTGTTTTTT. Residues: CASSERMDFGEKLFF.

This rearrangement joins TRBV11-2 to TRBJ2-7; 10 nucleotides line up with TRBD2. The CDR3 has 14 amino acids. V was pared by 5 bases and J by 3 bases, with 4 bases of the junction left unmatched. Germline V CDR1 and CDR2: SGHAT, FQNNGV. The CDR3 nucleotides are TGTGCCAGCAGCAACGGACTAGCGGACTACGAGCAGTACTTC. Its protein is CASSNGLADYEQYF.

V is TRBV19 and J is TRBJ2-5, with D perhaps matching TRBD1 (6 bases). The germline V and J ends were trimmed by 4 bases and 4 bases, with 10 bases remaining between them. The CDR3 is made up of 13 amino acids. Per germline, CDR1 LNHDA and CDR2 SQIVND (reference sequence). The CDR3 sequence is CASSRDKSETQYF. The CDR3 DNA reads as TGTGCCAGTAGTAGGGACAAGTCAGAGACCCAGTACTTC.

The genes are TRBV25-1 and TRBJ2-3; perhaps TRBD2 as D (5 bases). Per germline, CDR1 MGHDK and CDR2 SYGVNS. Deletions cut 1 base from V and 1 base from J, with 12 bases between. The CDR3 length is 16 residues. CDR3 nucleotide sequence: TGTGCCAGCAGTGAATCCGGAAGCGGAGGCACAGATACGCAGTATTTT. This gives the protein CASSESGSGGTDTQYF.

This clone has more than one count but fewer than ten. The chain carries TRBV18 and TRBJ1-6; 9 nucleotides align to TRBD1. Trimming at V came to 6 bases and at J to 8 bases, leaving 5 bases not matched to a gene. This CDR3 has 14 residues. CDR1 is KGHSH and CDR2 is LQKENI in the germline V gene. Here the CDR3 reads CASSAGTGYSPLHF. The CDR3 DNA follows: TGTGCCAGCTCGGCCGGGACAGGGTATTCACCCCTCCACTTT.

CDR3 nucleotides: TGTGCCAGCGGGACTAGCGGGAGTTCCCCCAATGAGCAGTTCTTC. This translates into CASGTSGSSPNEQFF. V gene TRBV7-3 combines with J gene TRBJ2-1; TRBD2 matches at 14 bases. V dropped 8 bases and J dropped 6; count of bases not matched to a gene: 6. Germline V CDR1 and CDR2: SGHTA, FQGTGA. This CDR3 is 15 amino acids long.

This clone appeared a single time. The chain recombines TRBV9 with TRBJ1-4; D is perhaps TRBD1 (5 bases). Germline CDR1 is SGDLS and CDR2 is YYNGEE. Trimming removed 4 bases at V and 7 bases at J, with 17 bases between. The CDR3 is 15 residues long. The CDR3 spells CASSSTGNSGEKLFF. CDR3 sequence (DNA): TGTGCCAGCAGCTCCACAGGAAATTCCGGTGAAAAACTGTTTTTT.

The genes are TRBV11-2 and TRBJ2-5; a possible D gene is TRBD1 (5 bases). CDR3 length: 14 amino acids. Germline loops: CDR1 SGHAT, CDR2 FQNNGV. Deletions cut 8 bases from V and 7 bases from J, with 20 bases between. CDR3 sequence reads: CASRPEWAQGTQYF. For the CDR3, the DNA is TGTGCCAGCCGACCAGAGTGGGCTCAGGGGACCCAGTACTTC.

This clone occurred a few times. CDR3 loop: CASGAGIYEQYF. CDR3 DNA: TGCGCCAGCGGAGCGGGGATCTACGAGCAGTACTTC. The chain is built from TRBV23-1 and TRBJ2-7, with 7 nucleotides matching TRBD2. TRBV23-1 is labeled an ORF, and its function is uncertain. The CDR3 contains 12 residues. The V segment lost 8 bases and the J segment 3 bases; nucleotides outside the gene matches: 4.